The rows below give T cell receptor beta chains drawn from one sample of a study of blood T cell repertoires in COVID-19. Sequencing was performed with immunoSEQ multiplex PCR; in TCRdb, only in-frame clones are kept and a portion is missing. The profile shows some 190,000 clones, about 76% of them singletons. The sequenced sample consisted of peripheral blood. Source of these receptors: a woman aged 45-59 years with active or convalescent COVID-19. CDR3s include the opening cysteine and the closing phenylalanine or tryptophan. Each record gives: clone size, J gene, D gene, V gene, CDR3 protein, CDR3 DNA. The D gene is left open where the match is weak. A clone size is listed for some rows: how often the clone was seen (once, few, many), or a class if it is expanded.

clone size: -; J gene: TRBJ2-1; D gene: TRBD2; V gene: TRBV18; CDR3 protein: CASSPDGSGSSYNEQFF; CDR3 DNA: TGTGCCAGCTCACCAGACGGTAGCGGGAGCTCCTACAATGAGCAGTTCTTC
clone size: -; J gene: TRBJ2-2; D gene: TRBD1; V gene: TRBV7-3; CDR3 protein: CASSLPTGTGGTGELFF; CDR3 DNA: TGTGCCAGCAGCCTACCGACCGGGACAGGGGGGACCGGGGAGCTGTTTTTT
clone size: -; J gene: TRBJ2-6; D gene: TRBD1; V gene: TRBV18; CDR3 protein: CASSPSGQGTGANVLTF; CDR3 DNA: TGTGCCAGCTCACCTTCGGGACAGGGAACTGGGGCCAACGTCCTGACTTTC
clone size: -; J gene: TRBJ1-1; D gene: -; V gene: TRBV18; CDR3 protein: CASSLSGVVNTEAFF; CDR3 DNA: TGTGCCAGCTCACTTTCAGGGGTGGTGAACACTGAAGCTTTCTTT
clone size: -; J gene: TRBJ1-2; D gene: -; V gene: TRBV19; CDR3 protein: CASSKQGNYGYTF; CDR3 DNA: TGTGCCAGTAGTAAACAGGGAAACTATGGCTACACCTTC
clone size: few; J gene: TRBJ1-5; D gene: TRBD1; V gene: TRBV18; CDR3 protein: CASSPADRGNQPQHF; CDR3 DNA: TGTGCCAGCTCACCTGCCGACAGGGGCAATCAGCCCCAGCATTTT
clone size: -; J gene: TRBJ2-1; D gene: TRBD2; V gene: TRBV30; CDR3 protein: CAWTPGTSGHNEQFF; CDR3 DNA: TGTGCCTGGACCCCCGGGACTAGCGGCCACAATGAGCAGTTCTTC
clone size: once; J gene: TRBJ1-5; D gene: TRBD1; V gene: TRBV2; CDR3 protein: CASSQTGGNQPQHF; CDR3 DNA: TGTGCCAGCAGCCAGACAGGGGGCAATCAGCCCCAGCATTTT
clone size: -; J gene: TRBJ1-5; D gene: TRBD1; V gene: TRBV30; CDR3 protein: CAWSGQAHQPQHF; CDR3 DNA: TGTGCCTGGAGCGGACAGGCACATCAGCCCCAGCATTTT
clone size: -; J gene: TRBJ2-7; D gene: TRBD1; V gene: TRBV6-5; CDR3 protein: CASSLLMTGIHEQYF; CDR3 DNA: TGTGCCAGCAGTCTCTTGATGACAGGGATCCACGAGCAGTACTTC
clone size: once; J gene: TRBJ1-3; D gene: -; V gene: TRBV7-9; CDR3 protein: CASSPGLLRRNTIYF; CDR3 DNA: TGTGCCAGCAGCCCCGGACTGCTACGGAGAAACACCATATATTTT
clone size: many; J gene: TRBJ1-1; D gene: TRBD1; V gene: TRBV29-1; CDR3 protein: CSVDPTGTGVGHTEAFF; CDR3 DNA: TGCAGCGTTGACCCAACCGGGACAGGGGTTGGGCACACTGAAGCTTTCTTT
clone size: -; J gene: TRBJ1-3; D gene: -; V gene: TRBV6-5; CDR3 protein: CASSYTDTIYF; CDR3 DNA: TGTGCCAGCAGTTATACGGACACCATATATTTT
clone size: -; J gene: TRBJ2-5; D gene: -; V gene: TRBV18; CDR3 protein: CASSPPSSTSLGETQYF; CDR3 DNA: TGTGCCAGCTCACCACCGAGCTCTACGAGCCTCGGGGAGACCCAGTACTTC
clone size: -; J gene: TRBJ2-2; D gene: -; V gene: TRBV15; CDR3 protein: CATSRDKGDARELFF; CDR3 DNA: TGTGCCACCAGCAGAGATAAGGGGGACGCCCGGGAGCTGTTTTTT
clone size: once; J gene: TRBJ2-7; D gene: -; V gene: TRBV11-3; CDR3 protein: CASSRPRQTYEQYF; CDR3 DNA: TGTGCCAGCAGCCGACCCCGACAGACCTACGAGCAGTACTTC
clone size: few; J gene: TRBJ2-7; D gene: TRBD2; V gene: TRBV18; CDR3 protein: CASSPPGGGAWQYF; CDR3 DNA: TGTGCCAGCTCACCACCGGGCGGGGGGGCCTGGCAGTACTTC
clone size: -; J gene: TRBJ1-2; D gene: TRBD1; V gene: TRBV6-5; CDR3 protein: CASSSQGAGDYGYTF; CDR3 DNA: TGTGCCAGCAGTTCGCAGGGGGCCGGGGACTATGGCTACACCTTC
clone size: few; J gene: TRBJ2-1; D gene: TRBD2; V gene: TRBV11-2; CDR3 protein: CASSLRTSAGEQFF; CDR3 DNA: TGTGCCAGCAGCTTAAGGACTAGCGCAGGTGAGCAGTTCTTC
clone size: -; J gene: TRBJ2-1; D gene: TRBD2; V gene: TRBV7-3; CDR3 protein: CASSPSGTKTAYNEQFF; CDR3 DNA: TGTGCCAGCAGCCCTTCCGGGACTAAAACAGCCTACAATGAGCAGTTCTTC
clone size: -; J gene: TRBJ1-2; D gene: -; V gene: TRBV7-9; CDR3 protein: CASSLTQAPYGYTF; CDR3 DNA: TGTGCCAGCAGCTTAACCCAGGCGCCCTATGGCTACACCTTC
clone size: -; J gene: TRBJ2-1; D gene: -; V gene: TRBV6-4; CDR3 protein: CASSDRGYEQFF; CDR3 DNA: TGTGCCAGCAGTGACCGGGGGTACGAGCAGTTCTTC
clone size: -; J gene: TRBJ2-1; D gene: TRBD2; V gene: TRBV7-7; CDR3 protein: CASSQGLAGANEQFF; CDR3 DNA: TGTGCCAGCAGCCAGGGACTAGCGGGAGCCAATGAGCAGTTCTTC
clone size: -; J gene: TRBJ2-5; D gene: -; V gene: TRBV4-2; CDR3 protein: CASSQDRGGEETQYF; CDR3 DNA: TGTGCCAGCAGCCAAGATAGGGGAGGAGAAGAGACCCAGTACTTC
clone size: few; J gene: TRBJ1-1; D gene: TRBD1; V gene: TRBV28; CDR3 protein: CASRGVGTGDPANTEAFF; CDR3 DNA: TGTGCCAGCAGGGGGGTCGGGACAGGGGACCCGGCGAACACTGAAGCTTTCTTT
clone size: once; J gene: TRBJ2-3; D gene: TRBD1; V gene: TRBV6-5; CDR3 protein: CASRPTGGWVDTQYF; CDR3 DNA: TGTGCCAGCAGGCCAACAGGGGGCTGGGTAGATACGCAGTATTTT
clone size: -; J gene: TRBJ2-3; D gene: TRBD2; V gene: TRBV4-2; CDR3 protein: CASSQGVAGAPDTQYF; CDR3 DNA: TGTGCCAGCAGCCAAGGAGTAGCGGGAGCCCCAGATACGCAGTATTTT
clone size: -; J gene: TRBJ2-7; D gene: -; V gene: TRBV4-2; CDR3 protein: CASSQAWRDPYEQYF; CDR3 DNA: TGTGCCAGCAGCCAAGCCTGGCGGGACCCATACGAGCAGTACTTC
clone size: -; J gene: TRBJ2-7; D gene: -; V gene: TRBV7-2; CDR3 protein: CASSLAPYEQYF; CDR3 DNA: TGTGCCAGCAGCTTGGCCCCTTACGAGCAGTACTTC
clone size: once; J gene: TRBJ1-3; D gene: -; V gene: TRBV6-5; CDR3 protein: CASSYSSRGTGNTIYF; CDR3 DNA: TGTGCCAGCAGTTACTCGTCTAGGGGGACTGGAAACACCATATATTTT
clone size: -; J gene: TRBJ1-3; D gene: TRBD1; V gene: TRBV28; CDR3 protein: CASSSGTASGNTIYF; CDR3 DNA: TGTGCCAGCAGTTCAGGGACAGCCTCTGGAAACACCATATATTTT
clone size: -; J gene: TRBJ2-3; D gene: -; V gene: TRBV4-2; CDR3 protein: CASSQEDASTDTQYF; CDR3 DNA: TGTGCCAGCAGCCAGGAGGACGCCTCCACAGATACGCAGTATTTT
clone size: -; J gene: TRBJ1-4; D gene: -; V gene: TRBV12-3/TRBV12-4; CDR3 protein: CASSQGLSEKLFF; CDR3 DNA: TGTGCCAGCAGTCAAGGACTAAGTGAAAAACTGTTTTTT
clone size: -; J gene: TRBJ1-6; D gene: TRBD1; V gene: TRBV5-6; CDR3 protein: CASSWDRVGNSPLHF; CDR3 DNA: TGTGCCAGCAGCTGGGACAGGGTCGGTAATTCACCCCTCCACTTT
clone size: -; J gene: TRBJ1-2; D gene: -; V gene: TRBV4-3; CDR3 protein: CASSQVVWQSARGYTF; CDR3 DNA: TGCGCCAGCAGCCAAGTTGTCTGGCAGTCAGCGCGAGGCTACACCTTC
clone size: -; J gene: TRBJ1-3; D gene: TRBD1; V gene: TRBV30; CDR3 protein: CAWSPRRDRGNTIYF; CDR3 DNA: TGTGCCTGGAGCCCCCGCCGGGACAGAGGAAACACCATATATTTT
clone size: -; J gene: TRBJ1-2; D gene: -; V gene: TRBV4-2; CDR3 protein: CASSPTLLGGYTF; CDR3 DNA: TGTGCCAGCAGCCCAACGTTGTTGGGCGGCTACACCTTC
clone size: -; J gene: TRBJ1-2; D gene: -; V gene: TRBV7-9; CDR3 protein: CASSPRGAGYGYTF; CDR3 DNA: TGTGCCAGCAGCCCCAGGGGTGCCGGCTATGGCTACACCTTC
clone size: -; J gene: TRBJ1-3; D gene: -; V gene: TRBV6-6; CDR3 protein: CASSLAGQGGNTIYF; CDR3 DNA: TGTGCCAGCAGCCTTGCGGGGCAGGGTGGAAACACCATATATTTT
clone size: -; J gene: TRBJ2-1; D gene: TRBD2; V gene: TRBV4-1; CDR3 protein: CASSQDRGGAIISNEQFF; CDR3 DNA: TGCGCCAGCAGCCAAGATCGCGGGGGGGCCATCATCTCCAATGAGCAGTTCTTC
clone size: few; J gene: TRBJ1-5; D gene: TRBD1; V gene: TRBV11-2; CDR3 protein: CASSFVTGGIFNQPQHF; CDR3 DNA: TGTGCCAGCAGCTTCGTGACAGGGGGTATCTTCAATCAGCCCCAGCATTTT
clone size: -; J gene: TRBJ2-1; D gene: -; V gene: TRBV4-3; CDR3 protein: CASSLDRSYNEQFF; CDR3 DNA: TGCGCCAGCAGCCTAGACAGGTCCTACAATGAGCAGTTCTTC
clone size: few; J gene: TRBJ1-6; D gene: TRBD1; V gene: TRBV2; CDR3 protein: CASNQGTGGSPLHF; CDR3 DNA: TGTGCCAGCAACCAAGGGACAGGGGGTTCACCCCTCCACTTT
clone size: -; J gene: TRBJ2-7; D gene: -; V gene: TRBV11-3; CDR3 protein: CASSFSRGEQYF; CDR3 DNA: TGTGCCAGCAGTTTCTCCCGAGGCGAGCAGTACTTC
clone size: -; J gene: TRBJ2-2; D gene: TRBD2; V gene: TRBV7-8; CDR3 protein: CASRRLAGSLNTGELFF; CDR3 DNA: TGTGCCAGCAGGCGACTAGCGGGATCACTTAACACCGGGGAGCTGTTTTTT
clone size: -; J gene: TRBJ1-5; D gene: TRBD1; V gene: TRBV6-2/TRBV6-3; CDR3 protein: CASSWQGDQPQHF; CDR3 DNA: TGTGCCAGCAGTTGGCAGGGGGATCAGCCCCAGCATTTT
clone size: -; J gene: TRBJ2-6; D gene: -; V gene: TRBV29-1; CDR3 protein: CSVVSGAVSGANVLTF; CDR3 DNA: TGCAGCGTTGTTTCAGGGGCGGTCTCTGGGGCCAACGTCCTGACTTTC
clone size: -; J gene: TRBJ1-1; D gene: TRBD1; V gene: TRBV5-1; CDR3 protein: CASSLRTGVLNTEAFF; CDR3 DNA: TGCGCCAGCAGCTTAAGGACAGGGGTCCTGAACACTGAAGCTTTCTTT
clone size: few; J gene: TRBJ2-3; D gene: -; V gene: TRBV5-5; CDR3 protein: CASSQGLEVTDTQYF; CDR3 DNA: TGTGCCAGCAGCCAGGGGCTCGAGGTGACAGATACGCAGTATTTT
clone size: few; J gene: TRBJ2-7; D gene: -; V gene: TRBV12-5; CDR3 protein: CASGSGVPGDEQYF; CDR3 DNA: TGTGCTAGTGGGTCCGGTGTCCCCGGTGACGAGCAGTACTTC
clone size: -; J gene: TRBJ2-3; D gene: -; V gene: TRBV7-3; CDR3 protein: CASSLRQITDTQYF; CDR3 DNA: TGTGCCAGCAGCTTAAGACAGATCACAGATACGCAGTATTTT
clone size: -; J gene: TRBJ1-5; D gene: TRBD1; V gene: TRBV6-4; CDR3 protein: CASSDPSDRITNQPQHF; CDR3 DNA: TGTGCCAGCAGTGACCCTTCGGACAGGATTACGAATCAGCCCCAGCATTTT
clone size: -; J gene: TRBJ2-2; D gene: -; V gene: TRBV28; CDR3 protein: CASRSGGRELFF; CDR3 DNA: TGTGCCAGCCGTTCTGGCGGGAGGGAGCTGTTTTTT